This T cell receptor beta chain is from a study of graft-versus-host responses after intestinal transplantation. Study overall: The transplants performed in recipients were multivisceral, liver-intestinal, or isolated intestinal. Findings and caveats of the study: In recipient marrow, GvH clones were found, and some appeared first in ileum or blood. In patients with graft-donor T cell macrochimerism, allograft graft-versus-host to host-versus-graft clonal ratios were high.

V lost 4 bases and J lost 7, with 14 bases in between. CDR1 is LGHNA and CDR2 is YSLEER in the germline V gene. This CDR3 is built from 14 residues. The repertoire was sequenced with immunoSEQ multiplex PCR; TCRdb's copy has only in-frame clones and lacks some. The sample shows roughly 29,000 clones, roughly 93% of them seen only once. In regard to this clone: Its antigen is not identified.

V and J are TRBV4-3 and TRBJ2-1; D tentatively fits TRBD1 or TRBD2 (6 bases each). Sequences were derived from PBMCs, sampled about 65 days after intestinal transplant. This receptor was taken from a human patient who received an intestinal transplant, so some T cells may come from the graft donor. CDR3 protein: CASSPAGEANEQFF. As DNA, the CDR3 is TGCGCCAGCAGCCCCGCAGGGGAGGCTAATGAGCAGTTCTTC.